Listed below are T cell receptor beta chains from one sample, sequenced in a study of T cell responses to AZD1222 COVID-19 vaccine. Sequenced by immunoSEQ multiplex PCR; TCRdb stores in-frame clones only, minus some. The sample includes 150,000 or so clones, around 93% of them seen just once. Sequences were derived from peripheral blood, sampled on day 0 of AZD1222 vaccination. These receptors were collected from an adult in good health. CDR3s include the opening cysteine and the closing phenylalanine or tryptophan. The D gene is left open where the match is weak. Size is omitted from some rows. Given values are once, few, many or a class for expanded clones.

J gene	clone size	D gene	V gene	CDR3 DNA	CDR3 protein
TRBJ2-7	.	.	TRBV6-2/TRBV6-3	TGTGCCAGCAGTTCTAGGATGGGGGGCGATCAGTACTTC	CASSSRMGGDQYF
TRBJ1-1	.	.	TRBV3-1/TRBV3-2	TGTGCCAGCAGCCAAGAGGGGGCCTGGGGTGAAGCTTTCTTT	CASSQEGAWGEAFF
TRBJ1-1	.	.	TRBV6-5	TGTGCCAGCAGCAGGATTTGGGGCACTGAAGCTTTCTTT	CASSRIWGTEAFF
TRBJ2-7	.	.	TRBV19	TGTGCCAGTAGTACTTCGGGGGTTTACTCCTACGAGCAGTACTTC	CASSTSGVYSYEQYF
TRBJ1-2	.	.	TRBV4-1	TGCGCCAGCAGCCATGGGGCGGACCACTATGGCTACACCTTC	CASSHGADHYGYTF
TRBJ1-1	.	TRBD1	TRBV5-1	TGCGCCAGCAGCTTTGCGGACAGGGGGATTGGGAACACTGAAGCTTTCTTT	CASSFADRGIGNTEAFF
TRBJ2-3	.	.	TRBV7-9	TGTGCCAGCAGCCAACGGAGGGGCACCACAGATACGCAGTATTTT	CASSQRRGTTDTQYF
TRBJ2-1	.	TRBD1	TRBV19	TGTGCCAGTAGTATCCAGACAGGGGAGGTACTGTCGGGGCAGTTCTTC	CASSIQTGEVLSGQFF
TRBJ1-5	.	.	TRBV18	TGTGCCAGCTCACCCGGGGGGAATCAGCCCCAGCATTTT	CASSPGGNQPQHF
TRBJ2-3	.	.	TRBV15	TGTGCCACCAGCAGATCGGGGGGCCCCACAGATACGCAGTATTTT	CATSRSGGPTDTQYF
TRBJ2-7	.	.	TRBV2	TGTGCCAGCAGCCCGGTGGAGGGGATTACCTACGAGCAGTACTTC	CASSPVEGITYEQYF
TRBJ2-3	.	.	TRBV30	TGTGCCTGGAGTGTAGGGGGGCTAGCCACAGATACGCAGTATTTT	CAWSVGGLATDTQYF
TRBJ1-1	.	TRBD1	TRBV7-2	TGTGCCAGCAGCGTTTCCGGGACAGCAAGCTCCGAAGCTTTCTTT	CASSVSGTASSEAFF
TRBJ2-7	few	.	TRBV19	TGTGCCAGTAGAGGGCTAAGCGAGCAGTACTTC	CASRGLSEQYF
TRBJ1-1	.	.	TRBV6-5	TGTGCCAGCAGTTACCGAATCTGGCGCCCGCGCACTGAAGCTTTCTTT	CASSYRIWRPRTEAFF
TRBJ2-2	.	TRBD1	TRBV5-4	TGTGCCAGCACTTGGGGACAGGGCGTCGCCGGGGAGCTGTTTTTT	CASTWGQGVAGELFF
TRBJ1-6	.	TRBD1	TRBV7-8	TGTGCCAGCAGCTTTGGGACAGGGGATTCACCCCTCCACTTT	CASSFGTGDSPLHF
TRBJ2-1	.	.	TRBV7-9	TGTGCCAGCATACAGGGAGGGTCAGATGAGCAGTTCTTC	CASIQGGSDEQFF
TRBJ2-3	.	TRBD2	TRBV5-8	TGTGCCAGCAGCTCGGCGGGGGGGCCGGGAGATACGCAGTATTTT	CASSSAGGPGDTQYF
TRBJ2-1	once	TRBD1	TRBV5-1	TGCGCCAGCAGTACCGGGACAGCCTCCTACAATGAGCAGTTCTTC	CASSTGTASYNEQFF
TRBJ1-2	.	.	TRBV6-1	TGTGCCAGCAGTGAAGCTACTAACTATGGCTACACCTTC	CASSEATNYGYTF
TRBJ1-1	.	.	TRBV30	TGTGCCTGGAGTGTCTCCCTCATGAACACTGAAGCTTTCTTT	CAWSVSLMNTEAFF
TRBJ1-5	.	.	TRBV5-1	TGCGCCAGCAGCTTGGAGGGGTATAGCAATCAGCCCCAGCATTTT	CASSLEGYSNQPQHF
TRBJ2-7	once	.	TRBV20-1	TGCAGTGCTATCCTTTACGAGCAGTACTTC	CSAILYEQYF
TRBJ1-3	.	.	TRBV18	TGTGCCAGCTCACCATTACGAGAGAACTCTGGAAACACCATATATTTT	CASSPLRENSGNTIYF
TRBJ2-3	.	TRBD2	TRBV7-6	TGTGCCAGCAGCTCAGAACTAGCGGGAGTCCCAGATACGCAGTATTTT	CASSSELAGVPDTQYF
TRBJ1-2	.	.	TRBV29-1	TGCAGCGTTGACGAGGTCCTTAACTATGGCTACACCTTC	CSVDEVLNYGYTF
TRBJ2-1	.	TRBD2	TRBV9	TGTGCCAGCAGCGTAGAAGCCCTAGCGGGCGACAATGAGCAGTTCTTC	CASSVEALAGDNEQFF
TRBJ2-5	.	.	TRBV2	TGTGCCAGCAGTGGCGCAGGCCCGTACCAAGAGACCCAGTACTTC	CASSGAGPYQETQYF
TRBJ2-5	.	.	TRBV5-4	TGTGCCAGCAGCTTGGCTGAGGGGACCCAGTACTTC	CASSLAEGTQYF
TRBJ2-2	.	.	TRBV6-5	TGTGCCAGCAGCTCGCCGGGGCTCAGCGGGGAGCTGTTTTTT	CASSSPGLSGELFF
TRBJ1-5	.	.	TRBV2	TGTGCCAGCTCAAGGTCCGGCTACTATAGCAATCAGCCCCAGCATTTT	CASSRSGYYSNQPQHF
TRBJ1-3	.	.	TRBV3-1/TRBV3-2	TGTGCCAGCAGCCGACTCTGGACAGTCCTTCCGAGGGAGGGAAACACCATATATTTT	CASSRLWTVLPREGNTIYF
TRBJ2-1	.	.	TRBV6-5	TGTGCCAGCAGTCCATGGGGGCAAAACCACAATGAGCAGTTCTTC	CASSPWGQNHNEQFF
TRBJ2-3	.	.	TRBV4-3	TGCGCCAGCAGCCAAGATCTCCATACGCAGTATTTT	CASSQDLHTQYF
TRBJ2-1	.	TRBD2	TRBV4-2	TGTGCCAGCAGCCAAGAAACTAGCGGTCTGGCCTACAATGAGCAGTTCTTC	CASSQETSGLAYNEQFF
TRBJ1-1	.	.	TRBV5-1	TGCGCCAGCAGCTCCGTGACTGTGATTGGGGCCCTGAACACTGAAGCTTTCTTT	CASSSVTVIGALNTEAFF
TRBJ2-7	.	.	TRBV4-1	TGCGCCAGCCAGGACACAACCTCCTACGAGCAGTACTTC	CASQDTTSYEQYF
TRBJ1-6	.	.	TRBV12-3/TRBV12-4	TGTGCCAGCAGCGAAAGTTCGTCACCCCTCCACTTT	CASSESSSPLHF
TRBJ2-5	.	.	TRBV5-1	TGCGCCAGCAGCAAGGACAACCAAGAGACCCAGTACTTC	CASSKDNQETQYF
TRBJ1-1	.	TRBD1	TRBV28	TGTGCCAGCAGTATGGGACAGCCGAACACTGAAGCTTTCTTT	CASSMGQPNTEAFF
TRBJ1-4	.	TRBD1	TRBV5-1	TGCGCCAGCAGCTTGGGACAGGGAGGTGAAAAACTGTTTTTT	CASSLGQGGEKLFF
TRBJ2-7	few	.	TRBV30	TGTGCCTGGAGTGTATCAGGTTACGAGCAGTACTTC	CAWSVSGYEQYF
TRBJ2-3	.	TRBD2	TRBV9	TGTGCCAGCAGCGTGGGAGGGACGACAGATACGCAGTATTTT	CASSVGGTTDTQYF
TRBJ2-3	.	TRBD2	TRBV19	TGTGCCAGTAGATTTAGCGGGGACGTTACAGATACGCAGTATTTT	CASRFSGDVTDTQYF
TRBJ2-3	once	TRBD1	TRBV19	TGTGCCAGTAGTTATGGACAGGGGGAAGCAGATACGCAGTATTTT	CASSYGQGEADTQYF
TRBJ2-1	.	.	TRBV18	TGTGCCAGCTCACCACAGGTCCGGGGGTCCAGGGCTGAGCAGTTCTTC	CASSPQVRGSRAEQFF
TRBJ1-2	.	TRBD1	TRBV6-6	TGTGCCAGCAGCCAGGGGGGGGAGAAAGGCTACACCTTC	CASSQGGEKGYTF
TRBJ1-4	once	.	TRBV18	TGTGCCAGCTCACCGGACCGTAGTACTAATGAAAAACTGTTTTTT	CASSPDRSTNEKLFF
TRBJ2-7	.	.	TRBV28	TGTGCCAGCAGTTCCATCCGGATCAAACAGGGAATTGAAAACGAGCAGTACTTC	CASSSIRIKQGIENEQYF
TRBJ1-2	.	TRBD1	TRBV10-3	TGTGCCATCAGTGAAGGGACAGGCCCAGGCTACACCTTC	CAISEGTGPGYTF
TRBJ2-6	.	.	TRBV7-2	TGTGCCAGCAGCTTAGGTGGGGACTCCTCTGGGGCCAACGTCCTGACTTTC	CASSLGGDSSGANVLTF
TRBJ2-7	.	.	TRBV3-1/TRBV3-2	TGTGCCAGCAGCCAAGGTCTTGACGAGCAGTACTTC	CASSQGLDEQYF
TRBJ2-3	.	.	TRBV27	TGTGCCAGCAGTCCACTAGGAGTGGGGGGAAGGACAGATACGCAGTATTTT	CASSPLGVGGRTDTQYF
TRBJ2-3	.	.	TRBV19	TGTGCCAGTAGTAGGATAGGGAGCACAGATACGCAGTATTTT	CASSRIGSTDTQYF